A single sample is the source of the 20 T cell receptor beta chains below, sequenced in a study of post-analysis software for immune sequencing data. Study-wide results and caveats: TRBV5-6, TRBV5-1 and TRBV20-1 belonged to a set of roughly 5 TRBV segments that were more frequent in patients than controls.

Sequencing libraries made from TCR beta cDNA carried unique molecular identifiers. MiXCR, applied by TCRdb to the PCR reads, yields one record per CDR3 protein. Here the sample spans 650,000 to 850,000 distinct CDR3 sequences, around 42% being singletons. These TCRs are of unknown antigen specificity. Specimen: blood. The receptors shown here come from a girl aged 5 to 17 with multiple sclerosis.

The chain recombines TRBV3-1 with TRBJ2-1; weak D call: TRBD2 (5 bases). Germline V gene lookup returns CDR1 LGHDT and CDR2 YNNKEL (reference sequence). V was shortened by 0 bases and J by 9 bases, with 15 bases between the two germline ends. The CDR3 is made up of 15 amino acids. CDR3 region: CASSQDERRAIEQFF. CDR3 nucleotides: TGTGCCAGCAGCCAAGATGAAAGGCGGGCTATTGAGCAGTTCTTC.

The V gene is TRBV7-2, the J gene TRBJ2-3; 8 positions match TRBD2. Trimming removed 1 base from V and 0 bases from J; junction bases left unmatched: 3. The CDR3 extends over 16 amino acids. CDR1 is SGHTA, CDR2 FQGNSA, per germline. DNA of the CDR3: TGTGCCAGCAGCTTAGTAGCGGGGACTAGCACAGATACGCAGTATTTT. Amino acids: CASSLVAGTSTDTQYF.

This chain uses TRBV5-1 with TRBJ1-2; D uncertain. The V and J ends lost 10 bases and 1 base respectively, with 8 bases between them. Looked up from germline, CDR1 is SGHRS and CDR2 is YFSETQ. The CDR3 has 11 amino acids. This CDR3 reads CAQSLNYGYTF. In nucleotides, the CDR3 is TGCGCCCAATCTCTTAACTATGGCTACACCTTC.

Concerning this clonotype itself: Germline and junction disagree at one end, which may indicate a read error. V usage is TRBV7-2 and J usage is TRBJ2-1, with D maybe TRBD2 (5 bases). The CDR3 has 14 amino acids. The germline V gene has CDR1 SGHTA and CDR2 FQGNSA. The CDR3 spells CARSGRGSWDEQFF. The CDR3 region has the DNA TGTGCCCGCAGCGGCCGTGGTAGCTGGGATGAGCAGTTCTTC.

This clonotype was recorded a few times. The chain recombines TRBV6-4 with TRBJ2-1, with D possibly being TRBD2 (6 bases). The V and J ends lost 6 bases and 8 bases respectively, with 11 bases between them. The CDR3 spans 12 residues. CDR1 is MRHNA, CDR2 SNTAGT, per germline. The CDR3 spells CASSPSAYEQFF. The CDR3 DNA is TGTGCCAGCAGCCCTAGCGCCTATGAGCAGTTCTTC.

There are a few counts of this clonotype. The CDR3 region is CASRSDRAVGNEQFF. The DNA for the CDR3 is TGTGCCAGCAGGAGTGACAGGGCAGTAGGCAATGAGCAGTTCTTC. The V call is TRBV27, the J call TRBJ2-1; TRBD1 aligns across 7 bases. The germline V gene has CDR1 MNHEY and CDR2 SMNVEV (reference sequence). The length of the CDR3 is 15 residues. The ends lost 6 bases at V and 6 bases at J; junction bases unmatched: 11.

The chain employs TRBV20-1 and TRBJ2-3; D is possibly TRBD2 (6 bases). CDR1 and CDR2 (germline): DFQATT, SNEGSKA (reference sequence). The CDR3 extends over 17 amino acids. Trimming removed 6 bases at V and 2 bases at J, with 24 bases between. The chain's CDR3 is CSAISGTPLKDTDTQYF. The CDR3 DNA follows: TGCAGTGCAATCTCCGGGACTCCACTAAAGGACACAGATACGCAGTATTTT.

The rearrangement links TRBV7-2 to TRBJ2-1; D not certain. Germline V gives CDR1 SGHTA, CDR2 FQGNSA. Trimming removed 5 bases from V and 5 bases from J, with 16 bases in between. This CDR3 has 15 residues. The CDR3: CASSRLTRAHNEQFF. In nucleotides, the CDR3 is TGTGCCAGCAGCCGTTTGACCCGAGCCCACAATGAGCAGTTCTTC.

V usage is TRBV6-5 and J usage is TRBJ1-5; no reliable D call. CDR3 length equals 13 residues. V lost 8 bases and J lost 0, with 8 bases in between. CDR1 and CDR2 (germline): MNHEY, SVGAGI. DNA of the CDR3: TGTGCCAGCGGGCAGTCTAGCAATCAGCCCCAGCATTTT. Encoded protein: CASGQSSNQPQHF.

This clonotype turned up a few times. V and J are TRBV20-1 and TRBJ2-5, with a tentative D call TRBD1 (5 bases). V shed 6 bases and J shed 5 bases, with 19 bases lying between them. This CDR3 contains 14 residues. Germline V gene sequence: CDR1 DFQATT, CDR2 SNEGSKA (reference sequence). The CDR3 spells CSAPVPGYGETQYF. The DNA of the CDR3 is TGCAGTGCCCCGGTCCCAGGGTATGGGGAGACCCAGTACTTC.

The chain joins TRBV7-2 to TRBJ2-7, with D unresolved. Matching the DNA end better, TRBJ2-5 makes the J call doubtful. The V gene's germline CDR1 is SGHTA and CDR2 FQGNSA. The CDR3 has 14 amino acids. The CDR3 DNA sequence: TGTGCCAGCAGCACCGTTGGGATCGGCGAGACCCAGTACTTC. Its protein product is CASSTVGIGETQYF.

About this clonotype: One end of the junction fails to match germline, which may point to a read error. The V call is TRBV7-9, the J call TRBJ2-4; a possible D gene is TRBD2 (6 bases). This CDR3 comprises 20 residues. The V gene's germline CDR1 is SEHNR and CDR2 FQNEAQ (reference sequence). The CDR3 region has the DNA TGTGCCAGCAGCTTATACCCATTTGCGCGGGATTCCGGGGCCAAAAACATTCGGTACTTC. Its protein is CASSLYPFARDSGAKNIRYF.

The genes are TRBV6-6 and TRBJ2-1, with a weak D call TRBD2 (5 bases). Germline assignment: CDR1 MNHNY and CDR2 SVGAGI (reference sequence). The CDR3 has 16 amino acids. With 2 bases removed from V and 1 base from J, the gap between germline ends came to 12 bases. As DNA, the CDR3 is TGTGCCAGCAGTTACAGTGTGGGAGCTTCCTACAATGAGCAGTTCTTC. It translates to CASSYSVGASYNEQFF.

The CDR3 DNA follows: TGTGCCAGCAGGAAAGGGGGGATGATTGGAGCTTTCTTT. Amino acid sequence: CASRKGGMIGAFF. The V gene is TRBV6-5, the J gene TRBJ1-1, with D possibly TRBD1 on 6 matching bases. This CDR3 contains 13 residues. Trimming shortened V by 6 bases and J by 10 bases, and 18 bases separated the two germline ends. In germline, CDR1 is MNHEY, CDR2 SVGAGI.

The chain combines TRBV7-9 with TRBJ2-5; 10 bases agree with TRBD1. V dropped 6 bases and J dropped 2; count of bases not matched to a gene: 15. Germline V gene lookup returns CDR1 SEHNR and CDR2 FQNEAQ (reference sequence). This CDR3 spans 18 amino acids. CDR3 bases: TGTGCCAGCAGAGCACCCCCCGGGGACAGGGGTACTCAAGAGACCCAGTACTTC. This gives the protein CASRAPPGDRGTQETQYF.

The CDR3 DNA is TGTGCCATCATCGCCAAGATGGGGGATACGCAGTATTTT. It codes for CAIIAKMGDTQYF. V is TRBV10-3 and J is TRBJ2-3, with no clear D. The CDR3 consists of 13 residues. Deletions cut 7 bases from V and 6 bases from J, with 14 bases between. CDR1 and CDR2 (germline): ENHRY, SYGVKD.

There are a few counts of this clonotype. This sequence joins TRBV7-9 and TRBJ2-1; 12 bases fit TRBD1. CDR3 length: 18 amino acids. Trimming at V came to 6 bases and at J to 8 bases, leaving 17 bases not matched to a gene. The germline CDR1 and CDR2 sequences are SEHNR and FQNEAQ (reference sequence). This CDR3 reads CASRLPGQGALFPDEQFF. The CDR3 coding sequence is TGTGCCAGCAGGCTCCCGGGACAGGGGGCTCTATTTCCCGATGAGCAGTTCTTC.

The chain combines TRBV12-3 or TRBV12-4 with TRBJ2-1, with 9 bases identical to TRBD1. The ends lost 4 bases at V and 5 bases at J; junction bases unmatched: 6. The CDR3 runs to 15 residues. CDR3 sequence reads: CASSSIQGADNEQFF. The CDR3 nucleotides read TGTGCCAGCAGTTCAATACAGGGGGCGGACAATGAGCAGTTCTTC.

On this clonotype: A much bigger clone sits one base away, suggesting this may be a read error. The chain is built from TRBV20-1 and TRBJ2-3; D might be TRBD2 (6 bases). The germline gives CDR1 DFQATT, CDR2 SNEGSKA (reference sequence). The V gene lost 4 bases and the J gene lost 2 bases, with 13 bases spanning the gap. The CDR3 loop spans 14 amino acids. CDR3 sequence reads: CSAKAGSYTDTQYF. CDR3 coding DNA: TGCAGTGCTAAGGCGGGAAGTTACACAGATACGCAGTATTTT.

This chain uses TRBV7-3 with TRBJ2-7; D gene unclear. Deletions cut 6 bases from V and 0 bases from J, with 12 bases between. Germline V CDR1 and CDR2: SGHTA, FQGTGA. This CDR3 is 14 amino acids long. CDR3 sequence reads: CASRLFRVSYEQYF. DNA of the CDR3: TGTGCCAGCAGACTCTTCCGAGTCTCCTACGAGCAGTACTTC.